Below are 23 T cell receptor beta chains sequenced from a single sample in a study of long-term antiretroviral therapy in people with HIV. Sequencing relied on immunoSEQ assay v3.0, run at survey level. Assay: immunoSEQ multiplex PCR; the TCRdb copy retains only in-frame clones and omits some. The sample has about 19,000 clones, roughly 79% seen once. The starting material was unsorted PBMCs, obtained 2.2 years after starting antiretroviral therapy. These receptors were obtained from a man in his forties or fifties with HIV.

This chain connects TRBV19 to TRBJ2-1, with D possibly TRBD2 on 5 matching bases. The CDR3 spans 15 residues. Trimming took off 10 bases at V and 4 bases at J, with 20 bases between the two ends. Germline loops: CDR1 LNHDA, CDR2 SQIVND (reference sequence). The CDR3 here is CATRVGNTPYNEQFF. Here the CDR3 DNA reads TGTGCCACTAGAGTCGGGAACACCCCTTACAATGAGCAGTTCTTC.

The rearrangement links TRBV5-1 to TRBJ2-3; D perhaps matches TRBD2 (6 bases). CDR1 is SGHRS, CDR2 YFSETQ, per germline. Trimming removed 7 bases at V and 0 bases at J, with 15 bases between. This CDR3 spans 15 amino acids. The CDR3: CASGSGDTSTDTQYF. In nucleotides, the CDR3 is TGCGCCAGCGGGTCGGGAGATACTAGCACAGATACGCAGTATTTT.

This rearrangement joins TRBV6-6 to TRBJ2-1, with D maybe TRBD2 (6 bases). Germline values: CDR1 MNHNY, CDR2 SVGAGI (reference sequence). This CDR3 comprises 15 residues. The V end lost 2 bases, the J end lost 0 bases, and 8 bases lay between the germline ends. This CDR3 reads CASSYGGSSYNEQFF. The DNA of the CDR3 is TGTGCCAGCAGTTACGGGGGGAGCTCCTACAATGAGCAGTTCTTC.

With respect to this clone: It is likely a read error, because the conserved phenylalanine at the end of the CDR3 is missing. Because the CDR3's place on the DNA is in doubt, the DNA is left out and the CDR3 is given as listed by TCRdb. This chain uses TRBV13 with TRBJ2-4; TRBD1 is the table's D call and was not checked against the DNA. The CDR3 region is 13 residues in length, termini included. The germline V gene encodes CDR1 PRHDT and CDR2 FYEKMQ (reference sequence). This CDR3 is CASSGDSSPPSLV.

The CDR3 DNA is TGTGCCAGCAGCTTAGGGACTAGCGTTTACAATGAGCAGTTCTTC. Residues: CASSLGTSVYNEQFF. The rearrangement uses TRBV7-2 and TRBJ2-1; 9 positions match TRBD2. V gave up 1 base and J gave up 4 bases; unmatched junction bases: 2. The CDR3 length is 15 residues. Germline V gives CDR1 SGHTA, CDR2 FQGNSA.

DNA of the CDR3: TGTGCCAGCTCAGCAGAAAGCAATCAGCCCCAGCATTTT. It encodes CASSAESNQPQHF. V gene TRBV18 combines with J gene TRBJ1-5; D is unclear. Trimming removed 5 bases at V and 1 base at J, with 6 bases between. Germline loops: CDR1 KGHSH, CDR2 LQKENI. The CDR3 loop spans 13 amino acids.

The sample holds a few counts of this clone. This rearrangement joins TRBV7-9 to TRBJ1-2; D unresolved. V was pared by 2 bases and J by 5 bases, with 24 bases between. The CDR3 totals 18 residues. Germline V CDR1 and CDR2: SEHNR, FQNEAQ (reference sequence). CDR3 amino acids: CASSLIGSGRRRGYGYTF. The CDR3, as DNA: TGTGCCAGCAGCTTAATTGGCAGCGGCAGAAGAAGAGGTTATGGCTACACCTTC.

The chain has TRBV6-5 and TRBJ2-1, with D perhaps TRBD2 (7 bases). Trimming took 2 bases from V and 2 from J, leaving 13 bases between them. The CDR3 runs 16 residues. CDR1 and CDR2 (germline): MNHEY, SVGAGI. Written as DNA, the CDR3 is TGTGCCAGCAGTTACAGGGGGGGGGTCGCCTACAATGAGCAGTTCTTC. This sequence encodes CASSYRGGVAYNEQFF.

The chain is built from TRBV4-3 and TRBJ2-7, with D possibly matching TRBD2 (5 bases). Between the trimmed V and J ends, which lost 1 base and 3 bases, there was a span of 13 bases. The CDR3 is 15 amino acids. Germline-derived CDR1 and CDR2 are LGHNA and YSLEER. The CDR3 nucleotides are TGCGCCAGCAGCCAAGGGCTAGCTGCCTACTACGAGCAGTACTTC. This translates into CASSQGLAAYYEQYF.

This clone has a handful of counts. This chain uses TRBV18 with TRBJ2-7; D assignment may be TRBD1 or TRBD2 (5 bases each). The CDR3 sequence is 15 residues long. Deletions cut 1 base from V and 7 bases from J, with 17 bases between. Looked up from germline, CDR1 is KGHSH and CDR2 is LQKENI. CDR3 DNA: TGTGCCAGCTCACCACGTAGGGGACCCACCAAGGAGCAGTACTTC. It translates to CASSPRRGPTKEQYF.

The chain has TRBV5-1 and TRBJ2-7; D is possibly TRBD1 (6 bases). The V gene's germline CDR1 is SGHRS and CDR2 YFSETQ. CDR3 size: 15 residues. Trimming shortened V by 1 base and J by 4 bases, and 15 bases separated the two germline ends. For the CDR3, the DNA is TGCGCCAGCAGCTTGCCCCCGGGACAACCGTACGAGCAGTACTTC. It encodes CASSLPPGQPYEQYF.

The V call is TRBV27, the J call TRBJ2-7; possibly TRBD1 for D (7 bases). V shed 0 bases and J shed 5 bases, with 14 bases lying between them. The germline V gene encodes CDR1 MNHEY and CDR2 SMNVEV (reference sequence). This CDR3 region has 15 residues. The CDR3 region has the DNA TGTGCCAGCAGTTTATCCCCAGGGGGGAGCCACGAGCAGTACTTC. Residues: CASSLSPGGSHEQYF.

The genes are TRBV7-2 and TRBJ1-4, with D possibly being TRBD1 (5 bases). The CDR3 length is 15 residues. The V and J ends lost 5 bases and 4 bases respectively, with 14 bases between them. The germline V gene encodes CDR1 SGHTA and CDR2 FQGNSA. The CDR3 bases are TGTGCCAGCAGCCGGACCGGGACGTATAATGAAAAACTGTTTTTT. Its translation: CASSRTGTYNEKLFF.

V and J are TRBV6-1 and TRBJ1-4; 8 bases match TRBD1. The CDR3 contains 14 residues. The germline V gene encodes CDR1 MNHNS and CDR2 SASEGT. With V trimmed by 7 bases and J by 5 bases, 6 bases remained unmatched. The CDR3 region has the DNA TGTGCCAGCATCCCACAGGGGGGCAATGAAAAACTGTTTTTT. It codes for CASIPQGGNEKLFF.

The sample holds one count of this clone. The chain links TRBV18 to TRBJ2-5, with 7 bases that match TRBD1. CDR1 is KGHSH, CDR2 LQKENI, per germline. The CDR3 totals 14 residues. Unmatched junction bases numbered 6, after V lost 3 bases and J lost 5 bases. The CDR3, as DNA: TGTGCCAGCTCACCTGACAGGGTCAGGGAGACCCAGTACTTC. This translates into CASSPDRVRETQYF.

The chain couples TRBV6-5 to TRBJ1-1, with TRBD1 identical over 8 bases. The germline V gene has CDR1 MNHEY and CDR2 SVGAGI. This CDR3 is 15 amino acids long. The V and J ends lost 2 bases and 1 base, in that order; junction bases with no gene match: 3. The CDR3 bases are TGTGCCAGCAGTTACCCTGGACAGGGGAACACTGAAGCTTTCTTT. Protein product: CASSYPGQGNTEAFF.

This rearrangement joins TRBV7-9 to TRBJ1-1, with TRBD1 identical over 7 bases. The junction had 6 bases not matched to a gene; V was cut back by 5 bases and J by 6 bases. This CDR3 comprises 13 residues. CDR1 and CDR2 from the germline V gene are SEHNR and FQNEAQ (reference sequence). CDR3 DNA: TGTGCCAGCAGCCAACAGGGGACGGCTGAAGCTTTCTTT. Translated, it gives CASSQQGTAEAFF.

The chain combines TRBV5-1 with TRBJ2-7, with 9 nucleotides matching TRBD1. Germline V lookup: CDR1 SGHRS, CDR2 YFSETQ. V gave up 1 base and J gave up 3 bases; unmatched junction bases: 5. The CDR3 loop spans 15 amino acids. CDR3 nucleotides: TGCGCCAGCAGCTTGTCGCTGGGACAGGGCTACGAGCAGTACTTC. Its protein is CASSLSLGQGYEQYF.

This clone appeared a few times. J is TRBJ1-5 and V is TRBV27, with 9 bases lining up with TRBD1. The CDR3 runs 18 residues. The V segment lost 0 bases and the J segment 1 base; nucleotides outside the gene matches: 7. Per germline, CDR1 MNHEY and CDR2 SMNVEV (reference sequence). CDR3 DNA sequence: TGTGCCAGCAGTTTATCGGGACAGGGAGGGGGCAGCAATCAGCCCCAGCATTTT. This gives the protein CASSLSGQGGGSNQPQHF.

The chain has TRBV5-5 and TRBJ2-2; perhaps TRBD2 as D (5 bases). This CDR3 region has 12 residues. Germline V lookup: CDR1 SGHKS, CDR2 YYEKEE (reference sequence). V shed 3 bases and J shed 5 bases, with 5 bases lying between them. Written as DNA, the CDR3 is TGTGCCAGCAGCTGGAGGACCGGGGAGCTGTTTTTT. As protein: CASSWRTGELFF.

The chain uses TRBV18 and TRBJ2-2; possibly TRBD1 for D (6 bases). The V end was cut by 3 bases, the J end by 1 base, with 6 bases between. CDR1 is KGHSH and CDR2 is LQKENI in the germline V gene. CDR3 length equals 14 residues. The CDR3 is CASSPDRNTGELFF. DNA for the CDR3: TGTGCCAGCTCACCGGACAGGAACACCGGGGAGCTGTTTTTT.

This chain links TRBV30 with TRBJ2-7; weak D call: TRBD1 (6 bases). CDR1 is GTSNPN and CDR2 is SVGIG in the germline V gene (reference sequence). Trimming cost V 3 bases and J 5 bases, with 14 bases left between them. The CDR3 sequence is 13 residues long. CDR3 loop: CAWRRPGVNEQYF. Here the CDR3 DNA reads TGTGCCTGGAGGCGTCCAGGGGTGAACGAGCAGTACTTC. The entire variable domain, with the rest obtained from reference TRBV30 and TRBJ2-7, is as follows: SQTIHQWPATLVQPVGSPLSLECTVEGTSNPNLYWYRQAAGRGLQLLFYSVGIGQISSEVPQNLSASRPQDRQFILSSKKLLLSDSGFYLCAWRRPGVNEQYFGPGTRLTVT.

This clone was seen a handful of times. CDR3 sequence: CASSSAPVRDGYTF. In DNA form, the CDR3 reads TGTGCCAGCAGTTCGGCCCCGGTCAGGGACGGCTACACCTTC. This chain connects TRBV28 to TRBJ1-2; D is perhaps TRBD1 (5 bases). The CDR3 has 14 residues. Trimming removed 4 bases from V and 8 bases from J, with 17 bases in between. Germline V gives CDR1 MDHEN, CDR2 SYDVKM.